One sample yielded the 24 T cell receptor beta chains listed below, sequenced in a study of identifying expanded T cells in peripheral blood. Using immunoSEQ multiplex PCR, the repertoire was profiled, and TCRdb retains in-frame clones only, with some absent. Of under 70,000 clones listed, approximately 89% were seen once; the top ten hold around 4.3%. The material sequenced was blood. The receptors come from a person aged 18-70 years in good health.

The chain uses TRBV27 and TRBJ2-1, with D unresolved. Germline assignment: CDR1 MNHEY and CDR2 SMNVEV (reference sequence). V was trimmed by 3 bases and J by 9 bases, leaving 6 bases between them. The CDR3 is made up of 11 amino acids. This CDR3 reads CASSLGSEQFF. CDR3 nucleotides: TGTGCCAGCAGTTTGGGGTCTGAGCAGTTCTTC.

The chain couples TRBV28 to TRBJ1-5; D is undetermined. This CDR3 spans 15 amino acids. V was clipped by 5 bases and J by 3 bases, with 14 bases between them. Germline assignment: CDR1 MDHEN and CDR2 SYDVKM. CDR3 region: CASSGPGGVNQPQHF. The CDR3 region has the DNA TGTGCCAGCAGTGGTCCCGGAGGCGTCAATCAGCCCCAGCATTTT.

V usage is TRBV27 and J usage is TRBJ1-6; D not resolved. The V and J ends lost 2 bases and 8 bases respectively, with 10 bases between them. Germline V gives CDR1 MNHEY, CDR2 SMNVEV (reference sequence). CDR3 length equals 14 residues. CDR3 protein: CASSLGGSDSPLHF. CDR3 DNA sequence: TGTGCCAGCAGTTTAGGAGGGTCTGATTCACCCCTCCACTTT.

The V call is TRBV4-2, the J call TRBJ2-5; D is undetermined. V was pared by 4 bases and J by 4 bases, with 10 bases between. The CDR3 is 13 amino acids. CDR1 and CDR2 (germline): LGHNA, YNFKEQ. CDR3 protein: CASSPRNRETQYF. In DNA, the CDR3 is TGTGCCAGCAGCCCGAGGAACAGAGAGACCCAGTACTTC.

The gene calls are TRBV5-1 and TRBJ1-5; D is unresolved. V was shortened by 0 bases and J by 3 bases, with 10 bases between the two germline ends. Germline values: CDR1 SGHRS, CDR2 YFSETQ. CDR3 length: 15 residues. CDR3 DNA sequence: TGCGCCAGCAGCTTGGCCGGAGGAGACAATCAGCCCCAGCATTTT. As protein: CASSLAGGDNQPQHF.

The CDR3 reads CASSEGSNEKLFF. CDR3 DNA: TGTGCCAGCAGTGAAGGGAGTAATGAAAAACTGTTTTTT. The V gene is TRBV25-1, the J gene TRBJ1-4; D remains ambiguous. The V gene lost 2 bases and the J gene lost 4 bases, with 5 bases spanning the gap. Per the germline V gene, CDR1 is MGHDK and CDR2 is SYGVNS. This CDR3 spans 13 amino acids.

The chain employs TRBV29-1 and TRBJ2-3; TRBD2 matches at 11 bases. This CDR3 is built from 14 residues. The germline V gene has CDR1 SQVTM and CDR2 ANQGSEA. The ends lost 7 bases at V and 5 bases at J; junction bases unmatched: 8. CDR3 bases: TGCAGCGCCACTAGCGGGAGCCGGATAGATACGCAGTATTTT. It yields the protein CSATSGSRIDTQYF.

V usage is TRBV18 and J usage is TRBJ2-7; TRBD1 agrees at 10 bases. Trimming removed 6 bases from V and 4 bases from J; junction bases left unmatched: 6. Germline CDR1 is KGHSH and CDR2 is LQKENI. This CDR3 is built from 14 residues. In DNA, the CDR3 is TGTGCCAGCTCTCCTGGGACAGGGGCTTACGAGCAGTACTTC. This gives the protein CASSPGTGAYEQYF.

This rearrangement joins TRBV5-1 to TRBJ2-7, with D maybe TRBD1 (6 bases). The germline CDR1 and CDR2 sequences are SGHRS and YFSETQ. V lost 2 bases, J lost 1 base, and 19 bases lay in between. There are 17 residues in the CDR3. The CDR3 bases are TGCGCCAGCAGCTTAAACCCCCCTTGGGACACATCCTACGAGCAGTACTTC. Translation: CASSLNPPWDTSYEQYF.

This chain connects TRBV18 to TRBJ2-3; no reliable D call. The length of the CDR3 is 14 residues. CDR1 and CDR2 from the germline V gene are KGHSH and LQKENI. V was clipped by 3 bases and J by 1 base, with 8 bases between them. The CDR3 protein is CASSPQDGTDTQYF. CDR3 nucleotides: TGTGCCAGCTCACCCCAGGACGGCACAGATACGCAGTATTTT.

The rearrangement uses TRBV6-6 and TRBJ1-2, with D possibly matching TRBD1 (6 bases). This CDR3 comprises 12 residues. Trimming left V 5 bases short and J 3 bases short, with 7 bases between. Germline V gives CDR1 MNHNY, CDR2 SVGAGI (reference sequence). Here the CDR3 DNA reads TGTGCCAGCAGTGGGGGCGACTATGGCTACACCTTC. Translated, it gives CASSGGDYGYTF.

This chain uses TRBV30 with TRBJ2-7; maybe TRBD2 (6 bases). Between the trimmed V and J ends, which lost 1 base and 4 bases, there was a span of 11 bases. The CDR3 sequence is 13 residues long. CDR1 and CDR2 (germline): GTSNPN, SVGIG (reference sequence). The CDR3 loop reads CAWSGGEFYEQYF. DNA of the CDR3: TGTGCCTGGAGTGGGGGGGAATTTTACGAGCAGTACTTC.

This CDR3 is CASSIRRVADTQYF. As DNA, the CDR3 is TGTGCCAGCAGCATTCGGAGAGTAGCAGATACGCAGTATTTT. The chain has TRBV5-6 and TRBJ2-3; D not certain. The germline V and J ends were trimmed by 4 bases and 4 bases, with 13 bases remaining between them. Germline values: CDR1 SGHDT, CDR2 YYEEEE. The CDR3 length is 14 residues. The whole variable domain, filled in from reference TRBV5-6 and TRBJ2-3, reads DAGVTQSPTHLIKTRGQQVTLRCSPKSGHDTVSWYQQALGQGPQFIFQYYEEEERQRGNFPDRFSGHQFPNYSSELNVNALLLGDSALYLCASSIRRVADTQYFGPGTRLTVL.

V and J are TRBV5-1 and TRBJ1-1, with D unresolved. The CDR3 has 13 residues. From germline, CDR1 is SGHRS and CDR2 YFSETQ. The V end was cut by 0 bases, the J end by 1 base, with 4 bases between. The CDR3 spells CASSLGPNTEAFF. In nucleotides, the CDR3 is TGCGCCAGCAGCTTGGGGCCGAACACTGAAGCTTTCTTT.

This clone was seen just once. V and J are TRBV19 and TRBJ2-4, with a possible D match to TRBD2 (5 bases). Trimming cost V 2 bases and J 1 base, with 6 bases left between them. Germline assignment: CDR1 LNHDA and CDR2 SQIVND (reference sequence). The CDR3 runs 14 residues. The CDR3 sequence is CASSISGAKNIQYF. The CDR3 bases are TGTGCCAGTAGTATATCGGGGGCCAAAAACATTCAGTACTTC.

V gene TRBV27 combines with J gene TRBJ2-1; D perhaps matches TRBD2 (5 bases). The CDR3 contains 17 residues. Germline V lookup: CDR1 MNHEY, CDR2 SMNVEV (reference sequence). With 3 bases removed from V and 6 bases from J, the gap between germline ends came to 21 bases. The CDR3 reads CASSFQTAEVPGNEQFF. The CDR3 nucleotides are TGTGCCAGCAGTTTTCAAACCGCGGAGGTCCCCGGCAATGAGCAGTTCTTC.

V and J are TRBV19 and TRBJ2-4, with D hard to call. CDR3 size: 11 residues. V lost 1 base to trimming and J lost 9 bases, with 4 bases between them. Germline-derived CDR1 and CDR2 are LNHDA and SQIVND (reference sequence). The DNA for the CDR3 is TGTGCCAGTAGTATAGTGAGCATTCAGTACTTC. This gives the protein CASSIVSIQYF.

CDR3 amino acids: CASSFSGQQARANTEAFF. The CDR3 bases are TGTGCCAGCAGCTTTTCCGGTCAACAGGCCCGTGCGAACACTGAAGCTTTCTTT. The V and J genes are TRBV5-6 and TRBJ1-1, with D perhaps TRBD1 (5 bases). The CDR3 is 18 residues long. Germline V gene lookup returns CDR1 SGHDT and CDR2 YYEEEE. The V and J ends lost 2 bases and 1 base respectively, with 21 bases between them.

V and J are TRBV5-1 and TRBJ1-4; TRBD1 might be the D (5 bases). This CDR3 contains 13 residues. CDR1 SGHRS and CDR2 YFSETQ come from the germline V gene. The V end lost 0 bases, the J end lost 8 bases, and 8 bases lay between the germline ends. The CDR3, as DNA: TGCGCCAGCAGCTTGGGGTCAGGGGAAAAACTGTTTTTT. This gives the protein CASSLGSGEKLFF.

The V and J genes are TRBV28 and TRBJ1-5; D unclear. This CDR3 region has 15 residues. Germline CDR1 is MDHEN and CDR2 is SYDVKM. V lost 3 bases and J lost 5, with 14 bases in between. CDR3 loop: CASSLSVEAYQPQHF. CDR3 sequence (DNA): TGTGCCAGCAGTTTGTCAGTGGAGGCCTATCAGCCCCAGCATTTT.

V usage is TRBV13 and J usage is TRBJ1-3; no firm D call. The V gene lost 2 bases and the J gene lost 7 bases, with 9 bases spanning the gap. In germline, CDR1 is PRHDT, CDR2 FYEKMQ (reference sequence). The CDR3 has 13 amino acids. The CDR3 region has the DNA TGTGCCAGCAGCTTAATCAGGCTGAACACCATATATTTT. Amino acids: CASSLIRLNTIYF.

This sequence joins TRBV6-4 and TRBJ2-6, with D possibly being TRBD2 (5 bases). CDR1 is MRHNA and CDR2 is SNTAGT in the germline V gene. Trimming removed 0 bases from V and 3 bases from J, with 6 bases in between. The CDR3 has 15 amino acids. CDR3 in amino acids: CASSDSGVGANVLTF. The CDR3 nucleotides are TGTGCCAGCAGTGACTCGGGAGTTGGGGCCAACGTCCTGACTTTC.

The V gene is TRBV6-5, the J gene TRBJ1-1; D may be TRBD1 (6 bases). The CDR3 is 14 amino acids. Germline V gene data show CDR1 as MNHEY and CDR2 as SVGAGI. Trimming pared 5 bases from V and 9 bases from J, leaving 19 bases between. For the CDR3, the DNA is TGTGCCAGCAGTCAAATCCCCAGGGGCAATCAAGCTTTCTTT. This gives the protein CASSQIPRGNQAFF.

The V call is TRBV25-1, the J call TRBJ2-1, with 8 bases matching TRBD2. Germline loops: CDR1 MGHDK, CDR2 SYGVNS. This CDR3 is 17 amino acids long. J was trimmed by 6 bases and V by 3 bases; bases with no gene match: 13. The CDR3 here is CASSDSVAGLVANEQFF. The CDR3 DNA reads as TGTGCCAGCAGTGACAGTGTCGCGGGACTAGTCGCCAATGAGCAGTTCTTC.